This TCR beta chain is from a study of T cells in Graves' hyperthyroidism and ophthalmopathy. Findings and caveats of the study: Ophthalmopathy could be told apart from stable hyperthyroidism with a 13 V-J model. Ophthalmopathy was model-predicted a median about 6.7 months pre-onset. The blood repertoire included most of the expanded thyroid clonotypes above 0.001.

Germline trimming cut 3 bases from V and 9 bases from J; bases unmatched to any gene: 6. The V gene's germline CDR1 is SGDLS and CDR2 YYNGEE. The CDR3 has 15 residues. Notes on this clonotype: Antigen: not known.

Amplified TCR beta CDR3 regions derived from RNA transcripts. First-round RT-PCR of the TCR CDR3 relied on the HTBI primer set. From the multiplex PCR reads, TCRdb called clonotypes with MiXCR, one entry per CDR3 protein. The sample carries 500,000 to 600,000 distinct CDR3 sequences, under 60% recorded once. Diagnosis relied on clinical symptoms, serum thyroxine and TRAb, thyroid ultrasound and orbital computed tomography. Source material: peripheral blood or thyroid tissue (not recorded which). The rearrangement joins TRBV9 to TRBJ2-2; 12 bases agree with TRBD2. The sequence derives from an adult woman with Graves' disease, either hyperthyroidism or ophthalmopathy (not recorded which). The CDR3, as DNA: TGTGCCAGCAGCGCCCAGCTAGCGGGAGGGTGGGAGCTGTTTTTT. It translates to CASSAQLAGGWELFF.